The 3 T cell receptor beta chains below all came from one sample that was sequenced in a study of blood T cell repertoires in COVID-19. TCRdb's copy holds only in-frame clones and misses some; the assay was immunoSEQ multiplex PCR. This sample carries about 180,000 clones, approximately 83% of them seen once, and the ten largest clones take 5.5% to 8%. The sample consisted of peripheral blood. These TCRs come from a woman aged 40 to 55 with COVID-19, enrolled during active disease.

The chain recombines TRBV7-2 with TRBJ2-7, with 11 nucleotides matching TRBD2. Germline CDR1 reads SGHTA; CDR2 reads FQGNSA. The CDR3 extends over 14 amino acids. Trimming at V came to 6 bases and at J to 6 bases, leaving 7 bases not matched to a gene. CDR3 nucleotides: TGTGCCAGCAGGTTACTAGCGGGAGAGGGCGAGCAGTACTTC. Amino acid sequence: CASRLLAGEGEQYF.

This chain uses TRBV5-1 with TRBJ1-2; 7 bases fit TRBD1. Germline V CDR1 and CDR2: SGHRS, YFSETQ. The CDR3 totals 13 residues. Trimming at V came to 4 bases and at J to 5 bases, leaving 5 bases not matched to a gene. CDR3 bases: TGCGCCAGCAGCGTGGACAGGCAGTATGGCTACACCTTC. It codes for CASSVDRQYGYTF.

The chain is built from TRBV20-1 and TRBJ2-2, with TRBD1 matching 7 bases. V lost 3 bases to trimming and J lost 1 base; unmatched junction nucleotides: 5. The CDR3 sequence is 15 residues long. Germline values: CDR1 DFQATT, CDR2 SNEGSKA (reference sequence). Here the CDR3 reads CSASARDRNTGELFF. The CDR3, as DNA: TGCAGTGCTAGTGCGAGGGACAGGAACACCGGGGAGCTGTTTTTT.